The sequence of this T cell receptor beta chain was determined in a study of response to subunit inactivated influenza vaccine. Each CDR3 protein is one row after TCRdb ran MiXCR on the RT-PCR reads. Of around 300,000 distinct CDR3 sequences listed, around 20% are singletons. Germline CDR1 is LGHNA and CDR2 is YNFKEQ. The CDR3 extends over 17 amino acids. The V and J ends lost 0 bases and 8 bases respectively, with 19 bases between them. This clonotype was found many times. Its antigen remains unidentified. Overall study findings and caveats: The study's authors posited that every seasonal influenza vaccination enlists few new T cells.

The source of this sequence is a man aged 50 to 75 who received an inactivated influenza vaccine. Sequenced material: PBMCs from blood, taken approximately 20 months after vaccination. The V gene is TRBV4-2, the J gene TRBJ1-4; D is perhaps TRBD1 (6 bases). CDR3 in DNA: TGTGCCAGCAGCCAAGATCCGCCAGGGGCCAGAGGAGAAAAACTGTTTTTT. Translated, it gives CASSQDPPGARGEKLFF.